These 30 T cell receptor beta chains share one sample of origin, sequenced in a study of T cells in localized non-small cell lung cancer. TCRdb keeps only in-frame clones here, not all; method: immunoSEQ multiplex PCR. The table lists 6,300 or so clones, about 15% of them singletons. The starting material was normal lung tissue next to the tumor, obtained before any cancer treatment. These receptors all stem from a male donor aged 60 or over with stage II squamous cell lung carcinoma.

V gene TRBV4-1 combines with J gene TRBJ1-2; D is ambiguous. The length of the CDR3 is 15 residues. Trimming left V 3 bases short and J 0 bases short, with 11 bases between. Germline V CDR1 and CDR2: MGHRA, YSYEKL. CDR3 DNA sequence: TGCGCCAGCAGCCAGAGCGGGAGTTCTAACTATGGCTACACCTTC. This sequence encodes CASSQSGSSNYGYTF.

The chain has TRBV19 and TRBJ1-5, with 11 bases aligning to TRBD1. The CDR3 spans 14 residues. CDR1 LNHDA and CDR2 SQIVND come from the germline V gene (reference sequence). Germline trimming cut 3 bases from V and 11 bases from J; bases unmatched to any gene: 6. The CDR3 coding sequence is TGTGCCAGTAGTATCGGACAGGGGGCCAATTCCCAGCATTTT. It yields the protein CASSIGQGANSQHF.

V is TRBV5-1 and J is TRBJ2-7; D perhaps matches TRBD1 (6 bases). Germline V gene data show CDR1 as SGHRS and CDR2 as YFSETQ. This CDR3 contains 15 residues. With 4 bases removed from V and 3 bases from J, the gap between germline ends came to 17 bases. CDR3 bases: TGCGCCAGCAGCCCCCATGGGGACAAGAGCTACGAGCAGTACTTC. It encodes CASSPHGDKSYEQYF. The whole variable domain, filled in from reference TRBV5-1 and TRBJ2-7, reads KAGVTQTPRYLIKTRGQQVTLSCSPISGHRSVSWYQQTPGQGLQFLFEYFSETQRNKGNFPGRFSGRQFSNSRSEMNVSTLELGDSALYLCASSPHGDKSYEQYFGPGTRLTVT.

V gene TRBV5-1 combines with J gene TRBJ2-2, with D perhaps matching TRBD1 (5 bases). The V end was cut by 4 bases, the J end by 4 bases, with 11 bases between. From germline, CDR1 is SGHRS and CDR2 YFSETQ. The CDR3 is made up of 14 amino acids. The chain's CDR3 is CASSGQGGTGELFF. The CDR3 coding sequence is TGCGCCAGCAGCGGGCAGGGTGGCACCGGGGAGCTGTTTTTT.

The sample holds a few counts of this clone. The J gene is TRBJ2-7, the V gene TRBV19, with 7 bases fitting TRBD1. The V gene's germline CDR1 is LNHDA and CDR2 SQIVND (reference sequence). V dropped 2 bases and J dropped 2; count of bases not matched to a gene: 15. This CDR3 is built from 18 residues. The DNA for the CDR3 is TGTGCCAGTAGTATAAGTCCCCCGCCGAACAGGGGAGCCTACGAGCAGTACTTC. Amino acids: CASSISPPPNRGAYEQYF.

This clone turned up a few times. The chain uses TRBV11-3 and TRBJ2-3; D might be TRBD1 or TRBD2, each matching 5 bases. Germline CDR1 SGHNT, CDR2 YENEEA. The V end lost 5 bases, the J end lost 4 bases, and 13 bases lay between the germline ends. The CDR3 is 14 residues long. CDR3 sequence: CASSEGPHADTQYF. In DNA form, the CDR3 reads TGTGCCAGCAGCGAGGGACCGCACGCAGATACGCAGTATTTT.

The genes are TRBV11-3 and TRBJ1-1; perhaps TRBD1 as D (5 bases). The germline V gene has CDR1 SGHNT and CDR2 YENEEA. The CDR3 length is 15 residues. V dropped 3 bases and J dropped 0 bases, with 11 bases sitting between them. The CDR3 region is CASSLAGTLNTEAFF. The CDR3 DNA follows: TGTGCCAGCAGCTTGGCCGGGACTCTGAACACTGAAGCTTTCTTT. Complete variable domain (other parts from reference TRBV11-3 and TRBJ1-1): EAGVVQSPRYKIIEKKQPVAFWCNPISGHNTLYWYLQNLGQGPELLIRYENEEAVDDSQLPKDRFSAERLKGVDSTLKIQPAELGDSAVYLCASSLAGTLNTEAFFGQGTRLTVV.

This clone has a handful of counts. The chain is built from TRBV6-8 and TRBJ1-6; D gene uncertain. This CDR3 has 13 residues. V dropped 10 bases and J dropped 6 bases, with 13 bases sitting between them. Germline V gene lookup returns CDR1 MNHGY and CDR2 SAAAGT. The CDR3 sequence is CATFDSGNSPLHF. The CDR3 coding sequence is TGTGCCACCTTCGATAGTGGTAATTCACCCCTCCACTTT.

This clone counts as medium-sized. CDR3 residues: CASSLGRVNTEAFF. The CDR3 DNA sequence: TGTGCCAGCAGCTTAGGACGGGTGAACACTGAAGCTTTCTTT. The genes are TRBV11-3 and TRBJ1-1, with D unresolved. Germline assignment: CDR1 SGHNT and CDR2 YENEEA. The CDR3 is made up of 14 amino acids. The V end was cut by 1 base, the J end by 0 bases, with 6 bases between. The whole variable domain, filled in from reference TRBV11-3 and TRBJ1-1, reads EAGVVQSPRYKIIEKKQPVAFWCNPISGHNTLYWYLQNLGQGPELLIRYENEEAVDDSQLPKDRFSAERLKGVDSTLKIQPAELGDSAVYLCASSLGRVNTEAFFGQGTRLTVV.

This clone was found a few times. The rearrangement joins TRBV11-3 to TRBJ2-7, with D perhaps matching TRBD1 (8 bases). This CDR3 is built from 16 residues. Trimming removed 7 bases at V and 6 bases at J, with 25 bases between. Germline-derived CDR1 and CDR2 are SGHNT and YENEEA. The CDR3 sequence is CASTTGGGPIQSEQYF. The CDR3 DNA reads TGTGCCAGCACTACAGGGGGAGGGCCGATACAGAGCGAGCAGTACTTC. The variable domain in full, with the rest retrieved from reference TRBV11-3 and TRBJ2-7, is EAGVVQSPRYKIIEKKQPVAFWCNPISGHNTLYWYLQNLGQGPELLIRYENEEAVDDSQLPKDRFSAERLKGVDSTLKIQPAELGDSAVYLCASTTGGGPIQSEQYFGPGTRLTVT.

In this sample, this clone is medium-sized (0.01 to 0.1%). This chain links TRBV6-8 with TRBJ2-7; D is undetermined. The germline V gene encodes CDR1 MNHGY and CDR2 SAAAGT. The germline V and J ends were trimmed by 11 bases and 0 bases, with 17 bases remaining between them. CDR3 length equals 14 residues. The CDR3 bases are TGTGCCGCAAGGTCCCTACGGAGCTCCTACGAGCAGTACTTC. Translating gives CAARSLRSSYEQYF.

A few counts support this clone. The chain carries TRBV11-3 and TRBJ1-2; maybe TRBD1 (6 bases). Looked up from germline, CDR1 is SGHNT and CDR2 is YENEEA. The CDR3 sequence is 15 residues long. V gave up 3 bases and J gave up 2 bases, with 13 bases separating them. CDR3: CASSFGGGPNYGYTF. CDR3 nucleotides: TGTGCCAGCAGCTTCGGAGGGGGGCCGAACTATGGCTACACCTTC.

This clone turned up a few times. The J gene is TRBJ1-1, the V gene TRBV28, with D hard to call. This CDR3 contains 12 residues. The ends were cut back, 6 bases at V and 4 bases at J, with 9 bases in the middle. Germline values: CDR1 MDHEN, CDR2 SYDVKM. Written as DNA, the CDR3 is TGTGCCAGCAGAGTGGGGAGCACTGAAGCTTTCTTT. Translated, it gives CASRVGSTEAFF.

V usage is TRBV29-1 and J usage is TRBJ2-3; 10 bases are shared with TRBD1. Germline CDR1 is SQVTM and CDR2 is ANQGSEA. CDR3 length: 12 residues. The CDR3 coding sequence is TGCAGTGTGGGACAGGGGACGGATACGCAGTATTTT. The encoded protein is CSVGQGTDTQYF.

This rearrangement joins TRBV19 to TRBJ2-1; TRBD2 aligns across 7 bases. There are 12 residues in the CDR3. J was trimmed by 13 bases and V by 0 bases; bases with no gene match: 3. Per the germline V gene, CDR1 is LNHDA and CDR2 is SQIVND (reference sequence). The CDR3 region is CASSIEGLSQFF. For the CDR3, the DNA is TGTGCCAGTAGTATAGAGGGACTATCCCAGTTCTTC.

This clone is large by share. The chain couples TRBV29-1 to TRBJ2-2; TRBD1 aligns across 7 bases. Germline trimming cut 6 bases from V and 2 bases from J; bases unmatched to any gene: 6. Germline-derived CDR1 and CDR2 are SQVTM and ANQGSEA. The CDR3 has 14 residues. CDR3 nucleotide sequence: TGCAGCGTCCAAAACAGGGGAAACACCGGGGAGCTGTTTTTT. As protein: CSVQNRGNTGELFF.

This clone came up a few times. The chain has TRBV6-8 and TRBJ1-5, with 12 positions matching TRBD1. CDR3 size: 15 residues. Germline V gene data show CDR1 as MNHGY and CDR2 as SAAAGT. Trimming took 4 bases from V and 5 from J; bases not matched to a gene: 3. In DNA, the CDR3 is TGTGCCAGCAGTTCGGGACAGGGGGCCCATCAGCCCCAGCATTTT. Amino acids: CASSSGQGAHQPQHF.

The chain has TRBV28 and TRBJ2-3; D perhaps matches TRBD2 (6 bases). The CDR3 is 15 residues long. The V and J ends lost 5 bases and 0 bases respectively, with 12 bases between them. CDR1 and CDR2 from the germline V gene are MDHEN and SYDVKM. Written as DNA, the CDR3 is TGTGCCAGCAGTCCAATTAGCGGTAGCACAGATACGCAGTATTTT. Encoded protein: CASSPISGSTDTQYF.

This clone was seen only a few times. The sequenced fragment ends 1 residue before the CDR3 boundary, so the rest is inferred from the germline J gene. The chain links TRBV10-3 to TRBJ1-2, with D hard to call. The V gene's germline CDR1 is ENHRY and CDR2 SYGVKD. The CDR3 extends over 15 amino acids. Trimming shortened V by 0 bases and J by 8 bases, and 16 bases separated the two germline ends. This CDR3 is CAISESSRWGGGYTF. The sequenced CDR3 bases are TGTGCCATCAGTGAGTCGAGTCGTTGGGGTGGCGGCTACACC.

The table lists this clone with a few counts. The chain recombines TRBV30 with TRBJ2-7, with a weak D call TRBD1 (5 bases). Germline V gene lookup returns CDR1 GTSNPN and CDR2 SVGIG (reference sequence). The CDR3 sequence is 15 residues long. The V end lost 0 bases, the J end lost 1 base, and 13 bases lay between the germline ends. CDR3 sequence: CAWSVGERSSYEQYF. The CDR3 DNA reads TGTGCCTGGAGTGTAGGGGAAAGGTCATCCTACGAGCAGTACTTC.

This clone was detected only a few times. V and J are TRBV28 and TRBJ1-5; maybe TRBD1 (6 bases). The ends were cut back, 5 bases at V and 6 bases at J, with 11 bases in the middle. CDR3 length equals 13 residues. The germline gives CDR1 MDHEN, CDR2 SYDVKM. CDR3 protein: CASSLQGGQPQHF. The DNA of the CDR3 is TGTGCCAGCAGTCTACAGGGAGGTCAGCCCCAGCATTTT.

V and J are TRBV11-3 and TRBJ2-2, with D hard to call. The length of the CDR3 is 15 residues. V gave up 5 bases and J gave up 4 bases, with 14 bases separating them. Germline V lookup: CDR1 SGHNT, CDR2 YENEEA. The chain's CDR3 is CASSTRNLLTGELFF. The CDR3 bases are TGTGCCAGCAGCACAAGGAACTTACTCACCGGGGAGCTGTTTTTT.

The table lists this clone with a few counts. The chain employs TRBV11-3 and TRBJ2-1, with unresolved D. Germline V gene lookup returns CDR1 SGHNT and CDR2 YENEEA. This CDR3 contains 16 residues. V lost 3 bases and J lost 1, with 13 bases in between. Written as DNA, the CDR3 is TGTGCCAGCAGCTTGGCCAGCACTGGATCCTACAATGAGCAGTTCTTC. Its protein is CASSLASTGSYNEQFF.

This clone was counted only a few times. CDR3 protein: CASTIGYFWGPQHF. The CDR3 DNA is TGTGCCAGCACTATAGGGTACTTCTGGGGGCCCCAGCATTTT. The V call is TRBV6-8, the J call TRBJ1-5; D gene uncertain. Germline loops: CDR1 MNHGY, CDR2 SAAAGT. There are 14 residues in the CDR3. V was clipped by 7 bases and J by 9 bases, with 19 bases between them.

This chain uses TRBV28 with TRBJ2-1; D is undetermined. Trimming pared 4 bases from V and 2 bases from J, leaving 12 bases between. This CDR3 comprises 15 residues. CDR1 is MDHEN, CDR2 SYDVKM, per germline. The CDR3 loop reads CASSSSGFTYNEQFF. The CDR3 DNA sequence: TGTGCCAGCAGTTCGTCGGGCTTCACCTACAATGAGCAGTTCTTC.

In this sample, this clone turned up a few times. V is TRBV4-1 and J is TRBJ2-1; no definite D call. Per germline, CDR1 MGHRA and CDR2 YSYEKL. The CDR3 sequence is 14 residues long. Trimming stripped 4 bases from V and 9 bases from J, with 16 bases between. The CDR3, as DNA: TGCGCCAGCAGCCTGGAGATAGGTCCAGGTGAGCAGTTCTTC. Encoded protein: CASSLEIGPGEQFF.

This sequence joins TRBV19 and TRBJ1-1; TRBD1 aligns across 9 bases. The V gene's germline CDR1 is LNHDA and CDR2 SQIVND (reference sequence). The CDR3 is 18 amino acids. The V gene end was trimmed by 2 bases and the J gene end by 4 bases; junction bases not matched to a gene: 14. The CDR3 loop is CASSISRGQGPFGTEAFF. In DNA, the CDR3 is TGTGCCAGTAGTATATCCCGGGGACAGGGCCCTTTCGGCACTGAAGCTTTCTTT.

This sequence joins TRBV25-1 and TRBJ2-1; 12 bases map to TRBD2. CDR1 and CDR2 (germline): MGHDK, SYGVNS. V was pared by 1 base and J by 0 bases, with 1 base of the junction left unmatched. The CDR3 runs 17 residues. CDR3 sequence reads: CASSESSGRASYNEQFF. As DNA, the CDR3 is TGTGCCAGCAGTGAATCTAGCGGGAGGGCCTCCTACAATGAGCAGTTCTTC. Full variable domain (rest looked up from reference TRBV25-1 and TRBJ2-1): EADIYQTPRYLVIGTGKKITLECSQTMGHDKMYWYQQDPGMELHLIHYSYGVNSTEKGDLSSESTVSRIRTEHFPLTLESARPSHTSQYLCASSESSGRASYNEQFFGPGTRLTVL.

This clone has only a few counts. This chain connects TRBV30 to TRBJ1-1; D not certain. The CDR3 contains 14 residues. CDR1 and CDR2 from the germline V gene are GTSNPN and SVGIG (reference sequence). V lost 2 bases and J lost 1, with 11 bases in between. The CDR3 region is CAWSPRTPNTEAFF. For the CDR3, the DNA is TGTGCCTGGAGTCCTAGGACGCCGAACACTGAAGCTTTCTTT.

The V gene is TRBV10-3, the J gene TRBJ1-2, with 8 nucleotides matching TRBD1. V lost 0 bases to trimming and J lost 2 bases; unmatched junction nucleotides: 5. The CDR3 sequence is 16 residues long. Germline CDR1 is ENHRY and CDR2 is SYGVKD. CDR3 sequence (DNA): TGTGCCATCAGTGAGTCACCGGGACAGGCGAACTATGGCTACACCTTC. Translating gives CAISESPGQANYGYTF.